The present entry profiles one T cell receptor (beta chain) with its context. The data were obtained in a study of blood T cell repertoires in COVID-19. The CDR3 loop spans 15 amino acids. Germline lookup yields CDR1 LGHNA and CDR2 YNFKEQ. V was pared by 0 bases and J by 0 bases, with 9 bases between. TCRdb's copy holds only in-frame clones and misses some; the assay was immunoSEQ multiplex PCR. Of 140,000 or so clones listed, around 86% are singletons. The clonotype originates from a woman over 75 with acute or convalescent COVID-19. Sequenced material: peripheral blood. The rearrangement uses TRBV4-2 and TRBJ2-7; TRBD2 might be the D (5 bases). In nucleotides, the CDR3 is TGTGCCAGCAGCCAAGACCATGGGAGCTCCTACGAGCAGTACTTC. Translating gives CASSQDHGSSYEQYF.